This T cell receptor beta chain originates from a study of T cell changes during pregnancy in multiple sclerosis. This clone showed up just once. The CDR3 sequence is 14 residues long. Germline values: CDR1 SGHDN, CDR2 FVKESK. With 0 bases removed from V and 2 bases from J, the gap between germline ends came to 7 bases. Data came from immunoSEQ multiplex PCR; TCRdb stores just in-frame clones and leaves some out. Here the sample spans 45,000 to 55,000 clones, 85% to 95% being singletons. The origin of this receptor is a female donor in good health, enrolled as a control in a pregnancy study. The rearrangement uses TRBV14 and TRBJ1-2, with D unresolved. The sequencing used CD4+ T cells from peripheral blood mononuclear cells, collected in the second trimester of pregnancy. The CDR3 bases are TGTGCCAGCAGCCAAGATCTCCAGAACTATGGCTACACCTTC. Translation: CASSQDLQNYGYTF. Filled out from reference TRBV14 and TRBJ1-2, the complete variable domain reads EAGVTQFPSHSVIEKGQTVTLRCDPISGHDNLYWYRRVMGKEIKFLLHFVKESKQDESGMPNNRFLAERTGGTYSTLKVQPAELEDSGVYFCASSQDLQNYGYTFGSGTRLTVV.